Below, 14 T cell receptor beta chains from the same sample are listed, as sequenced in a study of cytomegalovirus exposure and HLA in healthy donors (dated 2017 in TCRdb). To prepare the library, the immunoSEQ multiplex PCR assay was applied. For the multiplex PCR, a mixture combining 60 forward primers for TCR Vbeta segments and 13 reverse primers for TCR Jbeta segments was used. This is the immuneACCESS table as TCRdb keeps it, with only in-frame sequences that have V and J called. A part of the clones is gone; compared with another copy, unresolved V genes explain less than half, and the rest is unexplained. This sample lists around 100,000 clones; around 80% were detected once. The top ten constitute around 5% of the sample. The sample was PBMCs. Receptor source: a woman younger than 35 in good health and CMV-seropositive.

The CDR3 sequence: CASKSSGERETQYF. The CDR3 DNA reads TGTGCCAGCAAGAGTTCGGGGGAGCGAGAGACCCAGTACTTC. The chain has TRBV2 and TRBJ2-5, with D maybe TRBD2 (6 bases). With 7 bases removed from V and 4 bases from J, the gap between germline ends came to 16 bases. Germline V gene sequence: CDR1 SNHLY, CDR2 FYNNEI. The CDR3 contains 14 residues.

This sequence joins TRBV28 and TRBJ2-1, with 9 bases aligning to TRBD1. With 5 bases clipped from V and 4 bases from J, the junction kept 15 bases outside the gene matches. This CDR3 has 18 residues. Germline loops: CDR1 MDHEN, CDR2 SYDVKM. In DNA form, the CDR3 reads TGTGCCAGCAGTGAGGGCGTCGGGACAGGGACTTTATACAATGAGCAGTTCTTC. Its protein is CASSEGVGTGTLYNEQFF.

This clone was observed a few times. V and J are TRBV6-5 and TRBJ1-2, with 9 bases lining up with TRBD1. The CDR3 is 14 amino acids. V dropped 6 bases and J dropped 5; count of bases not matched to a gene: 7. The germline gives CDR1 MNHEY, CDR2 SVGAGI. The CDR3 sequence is CASRIQQGAYGYTF. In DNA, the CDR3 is TGTGCCAGCAGAATACAACAGGGGGCGTATGGCTACACCTTC.

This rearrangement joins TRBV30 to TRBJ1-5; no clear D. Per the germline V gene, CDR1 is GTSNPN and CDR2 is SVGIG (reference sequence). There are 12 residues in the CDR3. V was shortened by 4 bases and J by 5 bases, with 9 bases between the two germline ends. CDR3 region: CAWTPSDQPQHF. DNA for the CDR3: TGTGCCTGGACCCCCTCCGATCAGCCCCAGCATTTT.

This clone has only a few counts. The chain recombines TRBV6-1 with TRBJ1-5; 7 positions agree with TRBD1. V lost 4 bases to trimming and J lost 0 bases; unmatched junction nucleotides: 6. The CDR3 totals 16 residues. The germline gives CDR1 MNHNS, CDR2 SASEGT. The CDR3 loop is CASSGATGSSNQPQHF. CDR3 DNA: TGTGCCAGCAGTGGGGCGACAGGGTCTAGCAATCAGCCCCAGCATTTT.

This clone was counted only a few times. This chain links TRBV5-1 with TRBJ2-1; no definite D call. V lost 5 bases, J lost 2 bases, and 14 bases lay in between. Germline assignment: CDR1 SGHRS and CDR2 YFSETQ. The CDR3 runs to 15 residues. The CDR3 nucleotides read TGCGCCAGCAGGATAGACTCCGCGACCTACAATGAGCAGTTCTTC. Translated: CASRIDSATYNEQFF.

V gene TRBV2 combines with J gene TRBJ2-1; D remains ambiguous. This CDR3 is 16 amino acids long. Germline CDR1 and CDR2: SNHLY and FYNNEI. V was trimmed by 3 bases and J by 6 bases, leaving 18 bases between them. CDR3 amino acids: CASSESEQVAGNEQFF. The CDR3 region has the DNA TGTGCCAGCAGTGAGAGTGAGCAGGTCGCCGGCAATGAGCAGTTCTTC.

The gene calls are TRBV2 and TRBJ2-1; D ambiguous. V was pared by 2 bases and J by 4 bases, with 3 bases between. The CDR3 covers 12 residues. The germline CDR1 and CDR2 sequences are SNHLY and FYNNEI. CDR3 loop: CASSELYNEQFF. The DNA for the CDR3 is TGTGCCAGCAGTGAACTTTACAATGAGCAGTTCTTC.

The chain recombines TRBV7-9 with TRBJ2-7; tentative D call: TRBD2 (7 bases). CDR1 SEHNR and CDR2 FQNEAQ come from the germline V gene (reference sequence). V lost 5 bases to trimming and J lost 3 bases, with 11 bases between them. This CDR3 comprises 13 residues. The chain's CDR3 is CASSQRGGYEQYF. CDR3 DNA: TGTGCCAGCAGCCAAAGGGGGGGCTACGAGCAGTACTTC.

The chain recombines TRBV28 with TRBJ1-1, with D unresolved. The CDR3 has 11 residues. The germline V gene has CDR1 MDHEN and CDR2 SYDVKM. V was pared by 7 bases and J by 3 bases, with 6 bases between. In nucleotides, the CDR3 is TGTGCCAGCATACTTCACACTGAAGCTTTCTTT. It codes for CASILHTEAFF.

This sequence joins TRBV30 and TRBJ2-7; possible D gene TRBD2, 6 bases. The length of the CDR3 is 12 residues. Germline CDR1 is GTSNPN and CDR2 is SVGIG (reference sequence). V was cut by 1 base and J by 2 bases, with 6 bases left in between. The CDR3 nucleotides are TGTGCCTGGAGTGCGGGAGCCTACGAGCAGTACTTC. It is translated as CAWSAGAYEQYF.

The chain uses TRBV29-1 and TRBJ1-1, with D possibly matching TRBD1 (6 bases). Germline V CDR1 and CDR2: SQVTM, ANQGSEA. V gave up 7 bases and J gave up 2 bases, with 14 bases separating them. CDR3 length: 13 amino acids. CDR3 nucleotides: TGCAGCGGGAAGACGGGACAAAACACTGAAGCTTTCTTT. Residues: CSGKTGQNTEAFF. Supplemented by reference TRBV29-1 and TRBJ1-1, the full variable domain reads SAVISQKPSRDICQRGTSLTIQCQVDSQVTMMFWYRQQPGQSLTLIATANQGSEATYESGFVIDKFPISRPNLTFSTLTVSNMSPEDSSIYLCSGKTGQNTEAFFGQGTRLTVV.

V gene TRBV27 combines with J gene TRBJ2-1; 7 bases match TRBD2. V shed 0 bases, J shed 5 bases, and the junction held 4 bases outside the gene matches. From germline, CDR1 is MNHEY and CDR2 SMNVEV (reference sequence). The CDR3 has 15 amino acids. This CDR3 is CASSLSLAGNNEQFF. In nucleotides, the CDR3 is TGTGCCAGCAGTTTATCCTTAGCGGGCAACAATGAGCAGTTCTTC.

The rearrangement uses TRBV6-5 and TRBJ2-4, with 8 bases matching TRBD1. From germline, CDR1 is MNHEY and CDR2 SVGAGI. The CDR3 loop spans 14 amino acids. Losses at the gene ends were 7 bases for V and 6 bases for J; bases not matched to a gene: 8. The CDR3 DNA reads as TGTGCCAGCAAGCCTCAGGGGGCGGGAAACATTCAGTACTTC. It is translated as CASKPQGAGNIQYF.